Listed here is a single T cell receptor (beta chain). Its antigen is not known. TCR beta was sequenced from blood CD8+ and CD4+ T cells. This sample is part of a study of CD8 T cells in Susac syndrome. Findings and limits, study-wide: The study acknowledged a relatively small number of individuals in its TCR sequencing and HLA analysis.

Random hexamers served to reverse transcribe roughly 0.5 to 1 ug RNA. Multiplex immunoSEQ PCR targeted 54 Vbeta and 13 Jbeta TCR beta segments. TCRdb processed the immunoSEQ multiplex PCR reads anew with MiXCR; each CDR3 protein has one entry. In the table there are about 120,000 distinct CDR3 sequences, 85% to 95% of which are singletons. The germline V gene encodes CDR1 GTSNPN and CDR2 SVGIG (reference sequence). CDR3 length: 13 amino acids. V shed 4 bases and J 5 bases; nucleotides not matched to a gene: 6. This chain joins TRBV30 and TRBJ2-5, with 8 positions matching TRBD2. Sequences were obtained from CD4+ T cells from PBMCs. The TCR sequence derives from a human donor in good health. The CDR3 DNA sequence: TGTGCCTGGAATAGCGGGATGGGGGAGACCCAGTACTTC. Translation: CAWNSGMGETQYF.